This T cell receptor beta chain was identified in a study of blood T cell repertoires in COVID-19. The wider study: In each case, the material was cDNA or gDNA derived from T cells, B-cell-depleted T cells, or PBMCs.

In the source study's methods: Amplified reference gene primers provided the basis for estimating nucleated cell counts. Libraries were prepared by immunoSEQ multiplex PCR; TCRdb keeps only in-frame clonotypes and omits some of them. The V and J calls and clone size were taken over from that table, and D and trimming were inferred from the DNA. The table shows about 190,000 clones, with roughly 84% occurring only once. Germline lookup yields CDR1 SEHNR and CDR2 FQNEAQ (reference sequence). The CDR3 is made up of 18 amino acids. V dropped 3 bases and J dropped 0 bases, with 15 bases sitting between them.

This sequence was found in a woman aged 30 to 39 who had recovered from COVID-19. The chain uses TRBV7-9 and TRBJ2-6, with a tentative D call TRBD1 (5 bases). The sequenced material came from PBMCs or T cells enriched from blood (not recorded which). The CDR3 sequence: CASSFSETVYSGANVLTF. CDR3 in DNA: TGTGCCAGCAGCTTTTCGGAGACAGTCTACTCTGGGGCCAACGTCCTGACTTTC.